This passage covers 22 T cell receptor beta chains from one sample sequenced in a study of a mutant IDH1 vaccine in newly diagnosed glioma. Time point indicated: week 5, during vaccination. It was 300 ug of mutant IDH1 20-mer peptide that made up each vaccine dose, given with topical imiquimod. Method: immunoSEQ multiplex PCR; TCRdb's copy keeps in-frame clones and lacks some. The sample yields some 51,000 clones, about 77% seen once. Their antigens remain unidentified. This material consisted of PBMCs, taken from a glioma patient whose treatment included an IDH1 peptide vaccine. All receptors derive from a man aged 45-65 years with glioma.

The rearrangement links TRBV11-3 to TRBJ2-2; TRBD2 matches 8 bases. With V trimmed by 4 bases and J by 4 bases, 5 bases remained unmatched. The germline V gene has CDR1 SGHNT and CDR2 YENEEA. The CDR3 totals 15 residues. The CDR3 region has the DNA TGTGCCAGCAGCTCTCGCGGGGGGACCACCGGGGAGCTGTTTTTT. Translated, it gives CASSSRGGTTGELFF.

Only a few counts were recorded for this clone. The chain combines TRBV29-1 with TRBJ1-1; the match to TRBD1 covers 12 bases. The CDR3 covers 16 residues. In germline, CDR1 is SQVTM, CDR2 ANQGSEA. V dropped 6 bases and J dropped 5; count of bases not matched to a gene: 13. The CDR3 sequence is CSVVPGQGAWRTEAFF. The DNA of the CDR3 is TGCAGCGTCGTACCGGGACAGGGGGCGTGGAGGACTGAAGCTTTCTTT.

The V gene is TRBV30, the J gene TRBJ2-1, with D tentatively TRBD1 or TRBD2 (6 bases each). V dropped 0 bases and J dropped 13 bases, with 10 bases sitting between them. This CDR3 is 11 amino acids long. Per the germline V gene, CDR1 is GTSNPN and CDR2 is SVGIG (reference sequence). The CDR3 DNA is TGTGCCTGGAGTGTAGAGGGGGGTCAGTTCTTC. The encoded protein is CAWSVEGGQFF.

The genes are TRBV5-1 and TRBJ2-1, with 7 bases fitting TRBD1. The CDR3 is made up of 14 amino acids. Unmatched junction bases numbered 8, after V lost 4 bases and J lost 7 bases. CDR1 and CDR2 (germline): SGHRS, YFSETQ. The chain's CDR3 is CASSPSDRENEQFF. In nucleotides, the CDR3 is TGCGCCAGCAGCCCGAGCGACAGGGAAAATGAGCAGTTCTTC.

The rearrangement joins TRBV4-3 to TRBJ2-2, with TRBD2 identical over 10 bases. The CDR3 loop spans 17 amino acids. Germline-derived CDR1 and CDR2 are LGHNA and YSLEER. Trimming removed 1 base from V and 4 bases from J; junction bases left unmatched: 6. In DNA, the CDR3 is TGCGCCAGCAGCCAAGTGCCTAGCGGGGGCTCCACCGGGGAGCTGTTTTTT. It codes for CASSQVPSGGSTGELFF.

This chain links TRBV29-1 with TRBJ2-1, with 7 bases aligning to TRBD1. The CDR3 covers 14 residues. The germline CDR1 and CDR2 sequences are SQVTM and ANQGSEA. The ends lost 3 bases at V and 6 bases at J; junction bases unmatched: 8. The CDR3 reads CSVERQGRANEQFF. The CDR3 region has the DNA TGCAGCGTTGAGAGACAGGGTCGGGCCAATGAGCAGTTCTTC.

The chain recombines TRBV5-1 with TRBJ2-1, with a possible D match to TRBD1 (6 bases). CDR3 length: 13 amino acids. The germline V gene encodes CDR1 SGHRS and CDR2 YFSETQ. V lost 5 bases, J lost 0 bases, and 6 bases lay in between. This CDR3 is CASRDSSYNEQFF. The CDR3 DNA reads as TGCGCCAGCAGGGACAGCTCCTACAATGAGCAGTTCTTC.

In DNA, the CDR3 is TGTGCCAGCAGCGCTACATCACGGGATACGCAGTATTTT. Its translation: CASSATSRDTQYF. The V call is TRBV9, the J call TRBJ2-3; D remains ambiguous. The CDR3 runs 13 residues. Germline CDR1 SGDLS, CDR2 YYNGEE. V dropped 3 bases and J dropped 6 bases, with 11 bases sitting between them.

This sequence joins TRBV30 and TRBJ1-4, with 7 bases fitting TRBD1. The CDR3 has 14 residues. Trimming at V came to 0 bases and at J to 12 bases, leaving 10 bases not matched to a gene. CDR1 is GTSNPN, CDR2 SVGIG, per germline (reference sequence). The CDR3 region has the DNA TGTGCCTGGAGTGTAGGGGGACAGCAGTCAGAACTGTTTTTT. It translates to CAWSVGGQQSELFF. The whole variable domain, filled in from reference TRBV30 and TRBJ1-4, reads SQTIHQWPATLVQPVGSPLSLECTVEGTSNPNLYWYRQAAGRGLQLLFYSVGIGQISSEVPQNLSASRPQDRQFILSSKKLLLSDSGFYLCAWSVGGQQSELFFGSGTQLSVL.

The chain recombines TRBV14 with TRBJ1-1, with D uncertain. The CDR3 loop spans 14 amino acids. Germline CDR1 SGHDN, CDR2 FVKESK. Trimming removed 5 bases at V and 4 bases at J, with 14 bases between. The CDR3 coding sequence is TGTGCCAGCAGCTCAACGCCGGGAGGCACTGAAGCTTTCTTT. This translates into CASSSTPGGTEAFF. The variable domain in full, completed from reference TRBV14 and TRBJ1-1, reads EAGVTQFPSHSVIEKGQTVTLRCDPISGHDNLYWYRRVMGKEIKFLLHFVKESKQDESGMPNNRFLAERTGGTYSTLKVQPAELEDSGVYFCASSSTPGGTEAFFGQGTRLTVV.

This chain joins TRBV14 and TRBJ2-1, with a tentative D call TRBD2 (5 bases). The CDR3 consists of 14 residues. Trimming pared 1 base from V and 3 bases from J, leaving 7 bases between. Germline values: CDR1 SGHDN, CDR2 FVKESK. CDR3 amino acids: CASSQVAHYNEQFF. CDR3 in DNA: TGTGCCAGCAGCCAAGTAGCGCACTACAATGAGCAGTTCTTC.

The V call is TRBV18, the J call TRBJ2-7; D is undetermined. The germline V gene encodes CDR1 KGHSH and CDR2 LQKENI. The V gene lost 3 bases and the J gene lost 0 bases, with 12 bases spanning the gap. The CDR3 consists of 15 residues. CDR3 loop: CASSPPGGSSYEQYF. DNA for the CDR3: TGTGCCAGCTCACCTCCGGGCGGAAGCTCCTACGAGCAGTACTTC.

This clone has only a few counts. V usage is TRBV25-1 and J usage is TRBJ1-1; D possibly corresponds to TRBD1 (5 bases). This CDR3 spans 13 amino acids. Germline lookup yields CDR1 MGHDK and CDR2 SYGVNS. V was pared by 1 base and J by 3 bases, with 6 bases between. Here the CDR3 reads CASSELGDTEAFF. The CDR3 DNA reads as TGTGCCAGCAGTGAATTGGGGGACACTGAAGCTTTCTTT.

This clone has only one observation. V and J are TRBV9 and TRBJ2-7; D tentatively fits TRBD1 or TRBD2 (5 bases each). The germline CDR1 and CDR2 sequences are SGDLS and YYNGEE. The CDR3 sequence is 13 residues long. Trimming stripped 0 bases from V and 3 bases from J, with 7 bases between. CDR3 protein: CASSVGGSYEQYF. Here the CDR3 DNA reads TGTGCCAGCAGCGTAGGGGGGAGCTACGAGCAGTACTTC.

CDR3 sequence reads: CATRGGGNTIYF. The CDR3 region has the DNA TGTGCCACCCGGGGTGGAGGAAACACCATATATTTT. The V gene is TRBV6-6, the J gene TRBJ1-3; no clear D. This CDR3 spans 12 amino acids. V was trimmed by 10 bases and J by 4 bases, leaving 11 bases between them. Germline V gene data show CDR1 as MNHNY and CDR2 as SVGAGI (reference sequence).

This clone came up once. CDR3 bases: TGTGCCAGCAGTGCGTCCGGGTTAAGGGAAGATCAGCCCCAGCATTTT. As protein: CASSASGLREDQPQHF. V is TRBV25-1 and J is TRBJ1-5; D is uncertain. The germline gives CDR1 MGHDK, CDR2 SYGVNS. CDR3 length: 16 amino acids. The germline V and J ends were trimmed by 4 bases and 5 bases, with 18 bases remaining between them.

The gene calls are TRBV9 and TRBJ2-7, with unresolved D. The CDR3 runs 15 residues. Germline CDR1 is SGDLS and CDR2 is YYNGEE. V was clipped by 2 bases and J by 6 bases, with 18 bases between them. The CDR3 here is CASSVSDGPYGEQYF. CDR3 nucleotide sequence: TGTGCCAGCAGCGTCTCCGATGGCCCCTACGGCGAGCAGTACTTC.

This clone was counted between two and nine times. The J gene is TRBJ1-1, the V gene TRBV23-1; tentative D call: TRBD1 (5 bases). TRBV23-1 is an ORF for which the function is uncertain. The V and J ends lost 3 bases and 1 base respectively, with 12 bases between them. The CDR3 has 15 residues. DNA for the CDR3: TGCGCCAGCAGTCAGATTGGACACTCGAACACTGAAGCTTTCTTT. This sequence encodes CASSQIGHSNTEAFF.

This clone is classed as large. The chain combines TRBV27 with TRBJ2-7; possibly TRBD2 for D (5 bases). The germline V gene encodes CDR1 MNHEY and CDR2 SMNVEV (reference sequence). With 2 bases removed from V and 7 bases from J, the gap between germline ends came to 12 bases. The CDR3 covers 13 residues. The CDR3 sequence is CASSLVAPGEQYF. The CDR3 nucleotides are TGTGCCAGCAGTTTAGTCGCCCCGGGAGAGCAGTACTTC.

V usage is TRBV7-9 and J usage is TRBJ2-1, with TRBD2 identical over 14 bases. V was clipped by 1 base and J by 2 bases; unmatched bases: 1. Germline V lookup: CDR1 SEHNR, CDR2 FQNEAQ (reference sequence). CDR3 length: 17 residues. CDR3 sequence (DNA): TGTGCCAGCAGCTTAGGGACTAGCGGGGGGCCCTACAATGAGCAGTTCTTC. Translation gives CASSLGTSGGPYNEQFF.

The chain carries TRBV6-5 and TRBJ1-2; 8 nucleotides line up with TRBD1. The junction had 9 bases not matched to a gene; V was cut back by 8 bases and J by 4 bases. Germline loops: CDR1 MNHEY, CDR2 SVGAGI. This CDR3 has 14 amino acids. Here the CDR3 DNA reads TGTGCCAGCTCAAGGCCAGGGGGCATCTATGGCTACACCTTC. This encodes CASSRPGGIYGYTF.

The rearrangement links TRBV6-1 to TRBJ1-3; a weak D match, TRBD1 (5 bases). CDR1 is MNHNS and CDR2 is SASEGT in the germline V gene. Trimming took off 7 bases at V and 2 bases at J, with 9 bases between the two ends. The CDR3 consists of 13 residues. CDR3 in DNA: TGTGCCAGCATCGGCAGGGCTGGAAACACCATATATTTT. Protein sequence: CASIGRAGNTIYF.